This TCR beta chain was identified in a study of blood T cell repertoires in COVID-19 (dated by TCRdb to the early 2020s). Looking at the study overall: The collaborator samples originated in the United States, Italy and Spain and spanned the acute and convalescent phases of COVID-19. The repertoires were released in a freely available public database intended as a resource for research on the immune response to SARS-CoV-2. A de-identified subject ID, COVID-19 status, age in years and sex were almost always included in the sample metadata. Deeply sampled blood TCRbeta repertoires from subjects exposed to, actively infected with, or recovered from COVID-19 were included in the dataset. The samples were drawn from two sources: the first 160 participants of the ongoing ImmuneRACE study, and 1,000 to 1,500 subjects contributed by 6 global collaborators. Where available, HLA class I and class II types were taken from metadata supplied by the sample provider and were not determined by assay-based typing. The prospective study material was composed of cDNA or gDNA derived from T cells, B-cell-depleted T cells, or PBMCs. Overall study outcomes, separate from this receptor: The amount of clinical and demographic metadata varied by source and participant and was provided uncurated.

About this clone: Its antigen remains undetermined. The record has no base qualities; no much larger clone is one base away.

TCRbeta CDR3 regions were amplified from genomic DNA using the immunoSEQ Assay, a bias-controlled multiplex PCR. Turning to the authors' computational methods: The number of nucleated cells in each sample was estimated from the amplification of reference gene primers within the assay. To quantify the absolute abundance of each unique TCRbeta CDR3 rearrangement, sequence reads were collapsed and filtered. For each sample, productive Simpson clonality was calculated as the square root of Simpson's diversity index over productive rearrangements. TCRdb stores this immuneACCESS table with in-frame sequences only. Part of the clones is absent; in the studies checked, under half of the shortfall reflects unresolved V genes, and no reason is known for the rest. V, J and clone size reflect that table, while D and trimming were determined from the DNA. The sample profile shows approximately 94,000 clones; 84% of them were found once. Clones ranked in the top ten supply approximately 25% of the sample.

Deletion took 3 bases off V and 3 bases off J, with a span of 36 bases between the germline ends. Counted from cysteine to phenylalanine, this CDR3 has 23 amino acids. This entry keeps only the CDR3 DNA: 69 bases, framed from base 1. The CDR1 and CDR2 encoded by the germline V gene (reference sequence) are DFQATT and SNEGSKA. Whole blood was collected in K2EDTA tubes by collaborating institutions according to the institutions' own protocols. Collaborator samples were shipped for TCRbeta analysis as frozen whole blood, isolated PBMCs, or DNA extracted from either sample type. Sequencing was carried out using peripheral blood. This TCR derives from a man between 60 and 70 years old with acute or convalescent COVID-19. The sequence joins TRBV20-1 to TRBJ2-6; D gene: possibly TRBD2, on 7 matching bases. Read as DNA, the sequence is TGCAGTGCTAGTCTTGAGCCCCGGTACGGGTACGGGGGGCAACTTCGTGGGGCCAACGTCCTGACTTTC. Its protein is CSASLEPRYGYGGQLRGANVLTF.